A single sample is the source of the 31 T cell receptor beta chains below, sequenced in a study of low-dose radiotherapy and immunotherapy resistance in tumors. Both TCRalpha and TCRbeta chains were reverse transcribed with V-gene-specific primers. Amplification of TCRs used a constant-region primer and V-primer adapter for 15 to 25 PCR cycles. MiXCR, applied by TCRdb to the reads, yields one record per CDR3 protein. The profile covers fewer than 20,000 distinct CDR3 sequences, with about 74% appearing a single time and 11% taken by the ten largest. These receptors all stem from a human donor with advanced metastatic prostate, ovarian, gallbladder or colorectal cancer (not recorded which). This table probably holds off-target reads from a library built for another chain.

The J gene is TRBJ1-6, the V gene TRBV5-5, with a possible D match to TRBD1 (5 bases). This CDR3 has 15 amino acids. V was trimmed by 4 bases and J by 7 bases, leaving 15 bases between them. Germline CDR1 and CDR2: SGHKS and YYEKEE (reference sequence). The CDR3 bases are TGTGCCAGCAGCCGAGGGACGGCTCAAAATTCACCCCTCCACTTT. Its protein product is CASSRGTAQNSPLHF.

The chain joins TRBV28 to TRBJ1-4; no definite D call. This CDR3 comprises 15 residues. Germline-derived CDR1 and CDR2 are MDHEN and SYDVKM. Trimming shortened V by 6 bases and J by 0 bases, and 11 bases separated the two germline ends. In DNA, the CDR3 is TGTGCCAGCAGCCGTGCCGGGGCAACTAATGAAAAACTGTTTTTT. This sequence encodes CASSRAGATNEKLFF.

The chain has TRBV28 and TRBJ2-2; possibly TRBD2 for D (7 bases). CDR3 length: 15 amino acids. Trimming cost V 3 bases and J 6 bases, with 14 bases left between them. Germline lookup yields CDR1 MDHEN and CDR2 SYDVKM. The CDR3 DNA is TGTGCCAGCAGTTTTCAGAGGGGGGGCGCCGGGGAGCTGTTTTTT. Residues: CASSFQRGGAGELFF.

V and J are TRBV28 and TRBJ2-7, with D possibly TRBD1 on 5 matching bases. Germline assignment: CDR1 MDHEN and CDR2 SYDVKM. This CDR3 has 15 amino acids. The V end was cut by 2 bases, the J end by 3 bases, with 14 bases between. CDR3 bases: TGTGCCAGCAGTTTAGGTCCGGCAGGGAACTACGAGCAGTACTTC. This sequence encodes CASSLGPAGNYEQYF.

The rearrangement uses TRBV29-1 and TRBJ1-1, with D hard to call. The germline V gene has CDR1 SQVTM and CDR2 ANQGSEA. V lost 1 base, J lost 6 bases, and 9 bases lay in between. The CDR3 contains 12 residues. This CDR3 is CSVEGLDAEAFF. In nucleotides, the CDR3 is TGCAGCGTTGAAGGTTTGGACGCTGAAGCTTTCTTT. The complete variable domain, with remaining parts taken from reference TRBV29-1 and TRBJ1-1, reads SAVISQKPSRDICQRGTSLTIQCQVDSQVTMMFWYRQQPGQSLTLIATANQGSEATYESGFVIDKFPISRPNLTFSTLTVSNMSPEDSSIYLCSVEGLDAEAFFGQGTRLTVV.

This chain links TRBV10-2 with TRBJ2-5, with D unclear. Germline CDR1 WSHSY, CDR2 SAAADI. V was cut by 4 bases and J by 1 base, with 4 bases left in between. The CDR3 length is 12 residues. CDR3 coding DNA: TGCGCCAGCAGTGGGGTCCAAGAGACCCAGTACTTC. Translated, it gives CASSGVQETQYF.

J is TRBJ2-2 and V is TRBV6-2 or TRBV6-3; 11 bases agree with TRBD2. Unmatched junction bases numbered 5, after V lost 5 bases and J lost 6 bases. The CDR3 loop spans 15 amino acids. Germline CDR1 reads MNHEY; CDR2 reads SVGEGT. CDR3 sequence (DNA): TGTGCCAGCAGTCCTCTAGCGGGGGGAGCCGGGGAGCTGTTTTTT. Amino acids: CASSPLAGGAGELFF.

The CDR3 sequence is CASSLSGGRYNEQFF. CDR3 coding DNA: TGTGCCAGCAGCCTTAGCGGGGGCAGGTACAATGAGCAGTTCTTC. The V gene is TRBV11-2, the J gene TRBJ2-1, with 9 bases matching TRBD2. V was clipped by 5 bases and J by 4 bases; unmatched bases: 6. The CDR3 is made up of 15 amino acids. Per the germline V gene, CDR1 is SGHAT and CDR2 is FQNNGV.

This rearrangement joins TRBV5-6 to TRBJ1-5, with 7 bases identical to TRBD1. Germline loops: CDR1 SGHDT, CDR2 YYEEEE. This CDR3 comprises 17 residues. With V trimmed by 1 base and J by 4 bases, 11 bases remained unmatched. The DNA of the CDR3 is TGTGCCAGCAGCTTGTTCAGGGGGGTCGGAAGTAATCAGCCCCAGCATTTT. Translated: CASSLFRGVGSNQPQHF.

The rearrangement uses TRBV29-1 and TRBJ1-3, with TRBD1 as a possible D gene (6 bases). The CDR3 consists of 14 residues. The ends were cut back, 4 bases at V and 3 bases at J, with 13 bases in the middle. CDR1 SQVTM and CDR2 ANQGSEA come from the germline V gene. The CDR3 reads CSVATTGSGNTIYF. The CDR3 region has the DNA TGCAGCGTTGCGACTACAGGGAGTGGAAACACCATATATTTT.

This clonotype was seen only a few times. The chain carries TRBV12-3 or TRBV12-4 and TRBJ2-3, with 10 bases identical to TRBD2. Losses at the gene ends were 7 bases for V and 1 base for J; bases not matched to a gene: 5. The CDR3 runs to 15 residues. The CDR3 coding sequence is TGTGCCAGCAACATAGCGGGAGGTGGCACAGATACGCAGTATTTT. Protein: CASNIAGGGTDTQYF.

V is TRBV28 and J is TRBJ2-2, with 8 bases fitting TRBD2. The CDR3 sequence is 15 residues long. In germline, CDR1 is MDHEN, CDR2 SYDVKM. With V trimmed by 2 bases and J by 5 bases, 4 bases remained unmatched. Written as DNA, the CDR3 is TGTGCCAGCAGTTTAACTAGCGGATATACCGGGGAGCTGTTTTTT. Protein: CASSLTSGYTGELFF. Combining the CDR3 with reference TRBV28 and TRBJ2-2 gives the whole variable domain DVKVTQSSRYLVKRTGEKVFLECVQDMDHENMFWYRQDPGLGLRLIYFSYDVKMKEKGDIPEGYSVSREKKERFSLILESASTNQTSMYLCASSLTSGYTGELFFGEGSRLTVL.

This chain uses TRBV18 with TRBJ2-6, with a weak D call TRBD2 (5 bases). CDR1 and CDR2 (germline): KGHSH, LQKENI. The CDR3 loop spans 16 amino acids. Trimming stripped 8 bases from V and 0 bases from J, with 14 bases between. The CDR3 loop is CASGSSSLSGANVLTF. CDR3 DNA: TGTGCCAGCGGGAGCAGCTCACTCTCTGGGGCCAACGTCCTGACTTTC. The whole variable domain, remainder taken from reference TRBV18 and TRBJ2-6, is NAGVMQNPRHLVRRRGQEARLRCSPMKGHSHVYWYRQLPEEGLKFMVYLQKENIIDESGMPKERFSAEFPKEGPSILRIQQVVRGDSAAYFCASGSSSLSGANVLTFGAGSRLTVL.

The chain recombines TRBV29-1 with TRBJ2-1; TRBD2 might be the D (5 bases). Deletions cut 4 bases from V and 0 bases from J, with 10 bases between. This CDR3 has 14 residues. Germline CDR1 and CDR2: SQVTM and ANQGSEA. This chain's CDR3 is CSVVVGSSYNEQFF. CDR3 nucleotide sequence: TGCAGCGTTGTGGTGGGGAGCTCCTACAATGAGCAGTTCTTC.

This clonotype is a singleton in its sample. The chain uses TRBV28 and TRBJ2-1; 8 nucleotides match TRBD2. V dropped 1 base and J dropped 2; count of bases not matched to a gene: 10. CDR1 and CDR2 from the germline V gene are MDHEN and SYDVKM. This CDR3 region has 18 residues. The CDR3 DNA sequence: TGTGCCAGCAGTTTATCCCAGCCAGGACTAGCAGCCTACAATGAGCAGTTCTTC. It encodes CASSLSQPGLAAYNEQFF.

The V and J genes are TRBV7-9 and TRBJ2-7, with unresolved D. The CDR3 spans 14 residues. Trimming took off 2 bases at V and 0 bases at J, with 8 bases between the two ends. Germline V gene sequence: CDR1 SEHNR, CDR2 FQNEAQ (reference sequence). CDR3 protein: CASSLSSVSYEQYF. The CDR3 DNA reads TGTGCCAGCAGCTTATCCAGCGTCTCCTACGAGCAGTACTTC.

V usage is TRBV6-6 and J usage is TRBJ2-1; perhaps TRBD1 as D (6 bases). The CDR3 is 18 amino acids. Germline values: CDR1 MNHNY, CDR2 SVGAGI (reference sequence). The ends were cut back, 0 bases at V and 2 bases at J, with 17 bases in the middle. This chain's CDR3 is CASSYSGQLSETYNEQFF. CDR3 in DNA: TGTGCCAGCAGTTACTCGGGACAACTCTCCGAGACCTACAATGAGCAGTTCTTC.

This clonotype has only one observation. J is TRBJ1-1 and V is TRBV19, with D perhaps TRBD1 (6 bases). The CDR3 length is 15 residues. V lost 4 bases, J lost 2 bases, and 14 bases lay in between. The germline V gene has CDR1 LNHDA and CDR2 SQIVND (reference sequence). The CDR3 reads CASSTTGFSNTEAFF. CDR3 nucleotides: TGTGCCAGTAGTACAACAGGGTTCAGTAACACTGAAGCTTTCTTT.

This chain connects TRBV11-2 to TRBJ2-1; D is ambiguous. Germline loops: CDR1 SGHAT, CDR2 FQNNGV. V lost 1 base, J lost 2 bases, and 9 bases lay in between. The CDR3 has 15 amino acids. Written as DNA, the CDR3 is TGTGCCAGCAGCTTAGTAGTACTTCCCTACAATGAGCAGTTCTTC. Translating gives CASSLVVLPYNEQFF.

The chain employs TRBV18 and TRBJ2-6; no firm D call. V dropped 7 bases and J dropped 0 bases, with 13 bases sitting between them. The CDR3 length is 16 residues. Germline CDR1 reads KGHSH; CDR2 reads LQKENI. The CDR3 loop is CASLSVGNSGANVLTF. The DNA for the CDR3 is TGTGCCAGCTTATCCGTAGGGAACTCTGGGGCCAACGTCCTGACTTTC.

This clonotype was counted only a few times. The chain couples TRBV20-1 to TRBJ1-2; D is ambiguous. Trimming left V 1 base short and J 8 bases short, with 11 bases between. CDR1 and CDR2 from the germline V gene are DFQATT and SNEGSKA (reference sequence). This CDR3 comprises 12 residues. Here the CDR3 DNA reads TGCAGTGCTAGAGTAACTAACGGGGGCTACACCTTC. This sequence encodes CSARVTNGGYTF.

This chain uses TRBV11-2 with TRBJ2-2; 8 bases agree with TRBD2. Germline V CDR1 and CDR2: SGHAT, FQNNGV. CDR3 size: 15 residues. The V gene end was trimmed by 2 bases and the J gene end by 4 bases; junction bases not matched to a gene: 3. CDR3 amino acids: CASSLILAGTGELFF. For the CDR3, the DNA is TGTGCCAGCAGCTTAATCCTAGCGGGCACCGGGGAGCTGTTTTTT.

The chain couples TRBV5-8 to TRBJ2-2; D remains ambiguous. CDR1 and CDR2 from the germline V gene are SGHTS and YDEGEE. V was cut by 0 bases and J by 1 base, with 4 bases left in between. CDR3 size: 14 residues. The CDR3 is CASSLAQNTGELFF. CDR3 sequence (DNA): TGTGCCAGCAGCTTGGCCCAGAACACCGGGGAGCTGTTTTTT. Full variable domain (missing parts from reference TRBV5-8 and TRBJ2-2): EAGVTQSPTHLIKTRGQQATLRCSPISGHTSVYWYQQALGLGLQFLLWYDEGEERNRGNFPPRFSGRQFPNYSSELNVNALELEDSALYLCASSLAQNTGELFFGEGSRLTVL.

The V gene is TRBV11-2, the J gene TRBJ2-7; no clear D. The V and J ends lost 3 bases and 3 bases respectively, with 9 bases between them. The CDR3 sequence is 13 residues long. The germline gives CDR1 SGHAT, CDR2 FQNNGV. As DNA, the CDR3 is TGTGCCAGCAGCTTCCTGCGCGGCTACGAGCAGTACTTC. It yields the protein CASSFLRGYEQYF. Filled out from reference TRBV11-2 and TRBJ2-7, the complete variable domain reads EAGVAQSPRYKIIEKRQSVAFWCNPISGHATLYWYQQILGQGPKLLIQFQNNGVVDDSQLPKDRFSAERLKGVDSTLKIQPAKLEDSAVYLCASSFLRGYEQYFGPGTRLTVT.

The chain recombines TRBV7-2 with TRBJ2-2; 8 bases agree with TRBD2. Unmatched junction bases numbered 7, after V lost 4 bases and J lost 6 bases. The CDR3 loop spans 15 amino acids. CDR1 and CDR2 from the germline V gene are SGHTA and FQGNSA. CDR3 in amino acids: CASSSGLAGAGELFF. CDR3 DNA: TGTGCCAGCAGCTCAGGACTAGCCGGGGCCGGGGAGCTGTTTTTT.

The J gene is TRBJ2-1, the V gene TRBV5-4; the D gene is possibly TRBD2 (5 bases). There are 15 residues in the CDR3. Germline-derived CDR1 and CDR2 are SGHNT and YYREEE (reference sequence). Trimming shortened V by 0 bases and J by 0 bases, and 7 bases separated the two germline ends. CDR3 coding DNA: TGTGCCAGCAGCTTGGCGGGAAGCTCCTACAATGAGCAGTTCTTC. This translates into CASSLAGSSYNEQFF.

The chain combines TRBV29-1 with TRBJ1-1; 7 positions match TRBD1. V was pared by 1 base and J by 4 bases, with 0 bases of the junction left unmatched. The germline V gene has CDR1 SQVTM and CDR2 ANQGSEA. There are 12 residues in the CDR3. The CDR3 sequence is CSVEGQGTEAFF. The CDR3 DNA reads TGCAGCGTTGAAGGACAGGGCACTGAAGCTTTCTTT.

The DNA for the CDR3 is TGCGCCAGCTTTAAGCGGGAGGGTCGGACCTACAATGAGCAGTTCTTC. As protein: CASFKREGRTYNEQFF. The chain recombines TRBV23-1 with TRBJ2-1; 10 bases fit TRBD2. TRBV23-1 is placed among ORFs of uncertain function. The CDR3 consists of 16 residues. Germline trimming cut 8 bases from V and 2 bases from J; bases unmatched to any gene: 9.

The chain combines TRBV28 with TRBJ2-5; D uncertain. The germline CDR1 and CDR2 sequences are MDHEN and SYDVKM. The V and J ends lost 8 bases and 5 bases respectively, with 15 bases between them. This CDR3 has 13 amino acids. CDR3: CASLSATSETQYF. The CDR3 DNA sequence: TGTGCCAGCCTGTCTGCCACCAGTGAGACCCAGTACTTC.

The CDR3 nucleotides read TGTGCCAGCAGTTCCCGAGGGACAGCGGCCGCCTACGAGCAGTACTTC. Translating it yields CASSSRGTAAAYEQYF. The chain is built from TRBV12-3 or TRBV12-4 and TRBJ2-7, with 7 bases fitting TRBD1. V lost 4 bases and J lost 2; bases outside the gene matches: 11. The CDR3 consists of 16 residues.

Here the CDR3 DNA reads TGTGCCAGCAGCTTAGGAGGGTTGGGCAATCAGCCCCAGCATTTT. Translation gives CASSLGGLGNQPQHF. The chain employs TRBV11-3 and TRBJ1-5; the D is unclear. Deletions cut 1 base from V and 2 bases from J, with 9 bases between. This CDR3 region has 15 residues. Germline V gene sequence: CDR1 SGHNT, CDR2 YENEEA. The full variable domain, completed using reference TRBV11-3 and TRBJ1-5, is EAGVVQSPRYKIIEKKQPVAFWCNPISGHNTLYWYLQNLGQGPELLIRYENEEAVDDSQLPKDRFSAERLKGVDSTLKIQPAELGDSAVYLCASSLGGLGNQPQHFGDGTRLSIL.